This passage covers 20 T cell receptor beta chains from one sample sequenced in a study of T cells in Graves' hyperthyroidism and ophthalmopathy. There were TCR beta CDR3 regions amplified from RNA transcripts. A first-round RT-PCR of the TCR CDR3 used the HTBI primer set. TCRdb reprocessed the multiplex PCR reads via MiXCR and lists one record per CDR3 protein. The data contain 300,000 to 350,000 distinct CDR3 sequences, 15% to 20% of them singletons. Sequencing input: blood. These receptors came from a woman in her fifties or sixties with Graves' hyperthyroidism.

The sample holds many counts of this clonotype. The chain recombines TRBV28 with TRBJ2-7; D is undetermined. This CDR3 is built from 14 residues. The germline V gene has CDR1 MDHEN and CDR2 SYDVKM. The V end lost 6 bases, the J end lost 4 bases, and 16 bases lay between the germline ends. CDR3 region: CASSLFSRSYEQYF. In DNA form, the CDR3 reads TGTGCCAGCAGCCTGTTTAGCCGAAGTTACGAGCAGTACTTC.

The sample holds many counts of this clonotype. The V and J genes are TRBV20-1 and TRBJ2-5; 11 positions match TRBD1. CDR3 length equals 14 residues. The junction had 4 bases not matched to a gene; V was cut back by 2 bases and J by 5 bases. Germline values: CDR1 DFQATT, CDR2 SNEGSKA (reference sequence). The CDR3 DNA sequence: TGCAGTGCTAGACCCGGGACAGGGGGGGAGACCCAGTACTTC. Translating gives CSARPGTGGETQYF.

The genes are TRBV2 and TRBJ1-1, with D unclear. Germline V gene sequence: CDR1 SNHLY, CDR2 FYNNEI. Trimming left V 6 bases short and J 8 bases short, with 22 bases between. The CDR3 has 15 residues. In DNA form, the CDR3 reads TGTGCCAGCAGCCTTGGTGGGGTCTTTCTGAGAGAAGCTTTCTTT. This sequence encodes CASSLGGVFLREAFF.

This clonotype was detected ten times or more. The rearrangement links TRBV20-1 to TRBJ2-2; D is perhaps TRBD1 or TRBD2 (5 bases each). The V and J ends lost 3 bases and 3 bases respectively, with 20 bases between them. This CDR3 is 17 amino acids long. Germline V CDR1 and CDR2: DFQATT, SNEGSKA (reference sequence). This chain's CDR3 is CSARGDLWESDTGELFF. As DNA, the CDR3 is TGCAGTGCTAGGGGGGACCTCTGGGAATCGGACACCGGGGAGCTGTTTTTT.

This sequence joins TRBV6-4 and TRBJ2-3; D might be TRBD2 (7 bases). Trimming took 3 bases from V and 3 from J, leaving 13 bases between them. CDR1 and CDR2 from the germline V gene are MRHNA and SNTAGT. This CDR3 has 15 amino acids. The CDR3 spells CASSEGGGDTDTQYF. Here the CDR3 DNA reads TGTGCCAGCAGTGAAGGGGGAGGGGATACAGATACGCAGTATTTT.

This clonotype was seen more than once but under ten times. For the CDR3, the DNA is TGTGCCAGCAGTCCTGCTCGACAGGGGAGCACCGGGGAGCTGTTTTTT. It is translated as CASSPARQGSTGELFF. This chain uses TRBV13 with TRBJ2-2; 8 nucleotides line up with TRBD1. CDR3 length: 16 amino acids. J lost 4 bases, V lost 6 bases, and 10 bases had no gene match. Germline V gene lookup returns CDR1 PRHDT and CDR2 FYEKMQ (reference sequence).

There are many counts of this clonotype. The rearrangement uses TRBV2 and TRBJ2-7; 8 nucleotides agree with TRBD2. Germline CDR1 reads SNHLY; CDR2 reads FYNNEI. J lost 1 base, V lost 6 bases, and 8 bases had no gene match. The CDR3 totals 15 residues. The chain's CDR3 is CASSPSGRASYEQYF. The CDR3 nucleotides read TGTGCCAGCAGCCCGAGCGGGAGAGCTTCCTACGAGCAGTACTTC.

This clonotype was seen at least ten times. V usage is TRBV6-5 and J usage is TRBJ2-7, with TRBD1 matching 11 bases. CDR1 and CDR2 (germline): MNHEY, SVGAGI. This CDR3 has 17 amino acids. Trimming took 2 bases from V and 5 from J; bases not matched to a gene: 11. Here the CDR3 reads CASSYQDRGQGYDEQYV. CDR3 DNA sequence: TGTGCCAGCAGTTACCAGGACAGGGGGCAGGGGTATGACGAGCAGTACGTC.

This chain joins TRBV20-1 and TRBJ1-2, with D uncertain. The ends were cut back, 0 bases at V and 0 bases at J, with 14 bases in the middle. Germline V CDR1 and CDR2: DFQATT, SNEGSKA (reference sequence). The CDR3 is made up of 16 amino acids. The CDR3 coding sequence is TGCAGTGCTAGAGATCAAGAGGGTCGACCTAACTATGGCTACACCTTC. Its protein product is CSARDQEGRPNYGYTF.

In its sample, this clonotype was seen many times. V is TRBV10-3 and J is TRBJ2-7, with 8 bases fitting TRBD1. The germline gives CDR1 ENHRY, CDR2 SYGVKD. This CDR3 contains 15 residues. The junction had 8 bases not matched to a gene; V was cut back by 4 bases and J by 3 bases. The CDR3 nucleotides read TGTGCCATCAGTGTGGGGACAGGAGAAAACTACGAGCAGTACTTC. Translating it yields CAISVGTGENYEQYF.

Regarding this clonotype: The DNA is omitted, as the CDR3 cannot be located on it reliably, and the CDR3 follows TCRdb's listing. This chain's CDR3 is CASGFGSGLEKLFF. This chain connects TRBV12-5 to TRBJ1-4. The CDR3 is 14 residues long, counting both termini. Germline V gene data show CDR1 as LGHNT and CDR2 as FRNRAP.

V and J are TRBV6-2 or TRBV6-3 and TRBJ2-5, with no clear D. Germline-derived CDR1 and CDR2 are MNHEY and SVGEGT. The CDR3 length is 10 residues. V was pared by 7 bases and J by 6 bases, with 6 bases between. The CDR3 is CASNIKTQYF. As DNA, the CDR3 is TGTGCCAGCAACATAAAGACCCAGTACTTC.

This clonotype was detected many times. The chain recombines TRBV12-3 or TRBV12-4 with TRBJ1-1, with TRBD1 as a possible D gene (5 bases). This CDR3 is 14 amino acids long. Trimming left V 6 bases short and J 0 bases short, with 11 bases between. CDR3 sequence: CASRHGGLNTEAFF. The CDR3 DNA follows: TGTGCCAGCAGGCACGGGGGGTTGAACACTGAAGCTTTCTTT.

V usage is TRBV5-6 and J usage is TRBJ1-5; no clear D. Trimming left V 0 bases short and J 0 bases short, with 10 bases between. The CDR3 has 16 residues. The germline V gene has CDR1 SGHDT and CDR2 YYEEEE. Written as DNA, the CDR3 is TGTGCCAGCAGCTTGGAGACGGCTCGTAGCAATCAGCCCCAGCATTTT. It encodes CASSLETARSNQPQHF.

This clonotype appeared a few times. The rearrangement joins TRBV4-2 to TRBJ1-5, with D hard to call. V was clipped by 0 bases and J by 7 bases, with 7 bases between them. Germline V lookup: CDR1 LGHNA, CDR2 YNFKEQ. The CDR3 consists of 13 residues. The CDR3 region has the DNA TGTGCCAGCAGCCAAGATAATGTCCAGCCCCAGCATTTT. Residues: CASSQDNVQPQHF.

The genes are TRBV10-3 and TRBJ2-6, with unresolved D. The V and J ends lost 4 bases and 2 bases respectively, with 9 bases between them. Germline V gene data show CDR1 as ENHRY and CDR2 as SYGVKD. The CDR3 totals 15 residues. The CDR3 DNA sequence: TGTGCCATCAGTGGGAAAGGGACTGGGGCCAACGTCCTGACTTTC. Its protein product is CAISGKGTGANVLTF.

The chain combines TRBV6-5 with TRBJ1-5; no clear D. Germline assignment: CDR1 MNHEY and CDR2 SVGAGI. There are 14 residues in the CDR3. V was clipped by 2 bases and J by 5 bases, with 10 bases between them. The CDR3 loop is CASSYGGLHQPQHF. CDR3 DNA: TGTGCCAGCAGTTACGGAGGTTTGCATCAGCCCCAGCATTTT.

The table lists this clonotype with many counts. The rearrangement uses TRBV28 and TRBJ2-1; D is ambiguous. The CDR3 has 12 residues. The V gene lost 4 bases and the J gene lost 12 bases, with 13 bases spanning the gap. Germline values: CDR1 MDHEN, CDR2 SYDVKM. CDR3 region: CASSSPPSGQFF. CDR3 DNA sequence: TGTGCCAGCAGTTCCCCCCCTAGTGGGCAGTTCTTC. Variable domain in full (rest from reference TRBV28 and TRBJ2-1): DVKVTQSSRYLVKRTGEKVFLECVQDMDHENMFWYRQDPGLGLRLIYFSYDVKMKEKGDIPEGYSVSREKKERFSLILESASTNQTSMYLCASSSPPSGQFFGPGTRLTVL.

In its sample, this clonotype was seen many times. This chain joins TRBV10-3 and TRBJ1-5, with TRBD1 matching 7 bases. Trimming at V came to 6 bases and at J to 6 bases, leaving 5 bases not matched to a gene. CDR1 ENHRY and CDR2 SYGVKD come from the germline V gene. The CDR3 extends over 13 amino acids. The CDR3 nucleotides are TGTGCCATCAGAGGGGGCGCGGGTCAGCCCCAGCATTTT. As protein: CAIRGGAGQPQHF.

The chain has TRBV4-1 and TRBJ1-2, with D hard to call. The CDR3 is 15 residues long. Per the germline V gene, CDR1 is MGHRA and CDR2 is YSYEKL. The germline V and J ends were trimmed by 3 bases and 1 base, with 12 bases remaining between them. The CDR3 region has the DNA TGCGCCAGCAGCCAGGCTTCGATGCTTAACTATGGCTACACCTTC. This encodes CASSQASMLNYGYTF.